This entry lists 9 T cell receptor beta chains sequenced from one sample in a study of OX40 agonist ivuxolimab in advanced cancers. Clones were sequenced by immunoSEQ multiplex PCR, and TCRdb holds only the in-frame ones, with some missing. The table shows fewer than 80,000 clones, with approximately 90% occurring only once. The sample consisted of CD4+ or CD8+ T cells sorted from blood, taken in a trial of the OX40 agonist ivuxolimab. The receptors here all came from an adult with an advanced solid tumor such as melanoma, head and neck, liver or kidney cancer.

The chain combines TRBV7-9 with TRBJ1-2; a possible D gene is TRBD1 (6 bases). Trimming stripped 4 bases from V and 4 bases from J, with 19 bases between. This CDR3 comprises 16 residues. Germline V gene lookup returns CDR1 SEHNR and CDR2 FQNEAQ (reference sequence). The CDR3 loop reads CASSSNVAGGSYGYTF. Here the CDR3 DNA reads TGTGCCAGCAGCTCTAACGTGGCGGGGGGCAGCTATGGCTACACCTTC.

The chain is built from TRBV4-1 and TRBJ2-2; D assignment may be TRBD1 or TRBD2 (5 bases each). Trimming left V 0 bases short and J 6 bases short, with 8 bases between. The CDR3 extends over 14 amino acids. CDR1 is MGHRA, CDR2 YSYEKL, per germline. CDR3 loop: CASSQDRGAGELFF. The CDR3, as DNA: TGCGCCAGCAGCCAAGACAGAGGGGCCGGGGAGCTGTTTTTT.

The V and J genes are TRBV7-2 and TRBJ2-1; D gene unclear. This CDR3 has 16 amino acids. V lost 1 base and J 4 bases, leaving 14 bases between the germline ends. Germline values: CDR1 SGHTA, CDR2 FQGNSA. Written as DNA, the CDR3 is TGTGCCAGCAGCTTAGAAGACCCCCGTCCGTACAATGAGCAGTTCTTC. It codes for CASSLEDPRPYNEQFF.

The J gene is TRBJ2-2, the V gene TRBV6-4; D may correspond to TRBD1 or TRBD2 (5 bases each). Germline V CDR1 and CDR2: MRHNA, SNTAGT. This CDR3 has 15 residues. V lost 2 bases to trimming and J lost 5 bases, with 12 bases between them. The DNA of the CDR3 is TGTGCCAGCAGTGACGAGGGGTTGAGAACCGGGGAGCTGTTTTTT. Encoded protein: CASSDEGLRTGELFF.

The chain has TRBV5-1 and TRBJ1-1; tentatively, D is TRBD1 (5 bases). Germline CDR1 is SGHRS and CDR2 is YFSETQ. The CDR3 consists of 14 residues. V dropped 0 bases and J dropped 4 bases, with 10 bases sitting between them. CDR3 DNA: TGCGCCAGCAGCTTGGATCGGGGGGTCACTGAAGCTTTCTTT. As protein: CASSLDRGVTEAFF.

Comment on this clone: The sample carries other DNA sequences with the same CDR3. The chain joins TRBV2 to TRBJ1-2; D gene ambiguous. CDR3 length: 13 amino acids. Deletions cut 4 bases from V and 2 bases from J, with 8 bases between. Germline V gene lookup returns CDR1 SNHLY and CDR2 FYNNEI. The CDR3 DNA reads TGTGCCAGCAGTGTTGTAGGGAACTATGGCTACACCTTC. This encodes CASSVVGNYGYTF.

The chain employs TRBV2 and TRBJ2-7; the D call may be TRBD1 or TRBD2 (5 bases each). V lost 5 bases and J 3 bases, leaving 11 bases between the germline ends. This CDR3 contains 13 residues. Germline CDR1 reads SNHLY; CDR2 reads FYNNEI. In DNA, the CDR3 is TGTGCCAGCAGTACAGGACTTCGCTACGAGCAGTACTTC. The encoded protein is CASSTGLRYEQYF.

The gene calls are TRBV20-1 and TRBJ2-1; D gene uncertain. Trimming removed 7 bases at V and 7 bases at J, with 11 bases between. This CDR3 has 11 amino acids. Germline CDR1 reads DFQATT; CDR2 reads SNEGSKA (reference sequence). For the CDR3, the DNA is TGCAGTGAGGGCAGTCGTAATGAGCAGTTCTTC. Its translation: CSEGSRNEQFF.

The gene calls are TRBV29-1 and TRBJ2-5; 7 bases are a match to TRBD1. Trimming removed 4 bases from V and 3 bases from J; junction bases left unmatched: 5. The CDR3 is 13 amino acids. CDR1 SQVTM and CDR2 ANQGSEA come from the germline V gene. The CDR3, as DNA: TGCAGCGTTGGGCCGGACAGGAAAGAGACCCAGTACTTC. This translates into CSVGPDRKETQYF.